This TCR beta chain originates from a study of T-cell memory formation after mild COVID-19. The study, taken as a whole, reports: Researchers found some responding clones in pre-infection memory, a sign that cross-reactive memory joined.

MiXCR, applied by TCRdb to the 5' RACE reads, yields one record per CDR3 protein. The sample consists of approximately 440,000 distinct CDR3 sequences, 20% of them appearing once. Germline assignment: CDR1 SGHTA and CDR2 FQGNSA. The V and J ends lost 1 base and 2 bases respectively, with 8 bases between them. The CDR3 consists of 14 residues. There are a few counts of this clonotype. Its specificity is unknown. This clonotype was sampled from an adult woman who had mild COVID-19 (a few samples of this study predate the infection). Cell type and time point are not known. The chain joins TRBV7-2 to TRBJ1-1; TRBD1 might be the D (6 bases). Specimen: PBMCs or a T cell subset sorted from them (not recorded which). The CDR3 loop is CASSLDRANTEAFF. The CDR3, as DNA: TGTGCCAGCAGCTTAGACAGGGCAAACACTGAAGCTTTCTTT.